The rows below give T cell receptor beta chains drawn from one sample of a study of blood T cell repertoires in COVID-19. The data were produced by immunoSEQ multiplex PCR, yet TCRdb's version contains in-frame clones alone and is incomplete. The repertoire consists of 280,000 or so clones, with around 90% occurring once and the leading ten covering just under 9.5%. What was sequenced was peripheral blood. The origin of the receptors is a man aged 18 to 30 with active or convalescent COVID-19. Each CDR3 is given without its conserved first and last residue.

TRBV9 12 ASSAGQGTYGYT
TRBV2 12 ASSLAEENQPQH
TRBV27 14 ASSRGNAGGPGTQY
TRBV5-1 14 ASSFKAGSSYNEQF
TRBV7-8 15 ASSPIRRVASNNEQF
TRBV6-1 12 ASSEEGTGTGYT
TRBV6-5 13 ASSYRGQGLYGYT
TRBV18 12 ASSTMASDYEQY
TRBV19 14 ASSPGLSHPTDTQY
TRBV6-6 14 ASSYTPTGTGEGYT
TRBV6-5 14 ASSYSPTGNTGELF
TRBV6-5 12 ASSRTGTGRGYT
TRBV7-9 12 ASSLNSGLSGYT
TRBV5-1 16 ASSPADYPGQMNTEAF
TRBV19 15 ASSNPPTGGPREKLF
TRBV6-6 13 ASSPRRQSSYEQY
TRBV6-1 12 ASSEGQGGNGYT
TRBV3-1/TRBV3-2 12 ASTLSGRNYGYT
TRBV21-1 15 ASSSRTTTGGRETQY
TRBV24-1 14 ATSDSSEQGDQPQH
TRBV5-1 14 ASSMTSGTRNDEQF
TRBV5-6 14 ASSLVTATSTDTQY
TRBV15 13 ATSRKDRFTGELF
TRBV14 12 ASSQVNAGQVLH
TRBV6-5 13 ASKLTGTAVYEQY
TRBV7-3 12 ASSPGQGYNEQF
TRBV6-5 10 ASRATGRGYT
TRBV15 15 ATSRDRLAGATDTQY
TRBV5-1 13 ASSPVGTANYGYT
TRBV5-1 14 ASSLASGGVTDTQY
TRBV7-6 12 ASSGTETNYGYT
TRBV13 12 ASSLRLAKNIQY
TRBV3-1/TRBV3-2 9 ASSQRAKLF
TRBV6-1 17 ASSESFGGLAVTQETQY
TRBV4-1 13 ASSLRQTGSYGYT
TRBV7-2 12 ASSARDRDGEQY
TRBV9 13 ASSAGQGANTEAF
TRBV5-6 11 ASSPGSEYGYT
TRBV11-3 14 ASSLSGQGETETQY
TRBV6-5 13 ASSYSTKSDQPQH
TRBV5-6 13 ASSLEQGGYYGYT